Listed below are T cell receptor beta chains from one sample, sequenced in a study of blood T cell repertoires in COVID-19. The table came from immunoSEQ multiplex PCR; TCRdb's copy has only in-frame clones and leaves some out. The data contain approximately 150,000 clones, around 84% of them singletons. The sample consisted of peripheral blood. These receptors came from a woman older than 75 with COVID-19, enrolled during active disease. Both conserved end residues are part of each CDR3. Each record gives: clone size, J gene, V gene, D gene, CDR3 DNA, CDR3 protein. D genes are given only for firm matches. Where a row states a size, it is once, few, many or the class of an expanded clone; other rows omit it.

abundance: NA; j_gene: TRBJ2-5; v_gene: TRBV6-2/TRBV6-3; d_gene: TRBD1; CDR3nt: TGTGCCAGCAGTTACAGACAAGGTGGGACAGTGGGGCAAGAGACCCAGTACTTC; CDR3aa: CASSYRQGGTVGQETQYF
abundance: NA; j_gene: TRBJ1-2; v_gene: TRBV14; d_gene: NA; CDR3nt: TGTGCCAGCAGCCAAGCTTACCGAGGGGAGGTACGCGGCTACACCTTC; CDR3aa: CASSQAYRGEVRGYTF
abundance: NA; j_gene: TRBJ2-7; v_gene: TRBV2; d_gene: NA; CDR3nt: TGTGCCAGCAGTACCGGGAAGTCCTACGAGCAGTACTTC; CDR3aa: CASSTGKSYEQYF
abundance: NA; j_gene: TRBJ2-1; v_gene: TRBV14; d_gene: TRBD2; CDR3nt: TGTGCCAGCAGCCTTAGAGAGGGTAGCGGGAATGAGCAGTTCTTC; CDR3aa: CASSLREGSGNEQFF
abundance: NA; j_gene: TRBJ1-2; v_gene: TRBV19; d_gene: NA; CDR3nt: TGTGCCAGTAGTATAGATCGGTATGGCTACACCTTC; CDR3aa: CASSIDRYGYTF
abundance: NA; j_gene: TRBJ1-4; v_gene: TRBV28; d_gene: TRBD1; CDR3nt: TGTGCCAGCAGTCCCACGGGACAGGGTAATGAAAAACTGTTTTTT; CDR3aa: CASSPTGQGNEKLFF
abundance: NA; j_gene: TRBJ2-5; v_gene: TRBV9; d_gene: TRBD2; CDR3nt: TGTGCCAGCAGCGTAGCGGGAGGAGGGGAGACCCAGTACTTC; CDR3aa: CASSVAGGGETQYF
abundance: once; j_gene: TRBJ1-2; v_gene: TRBV9; d_gene: NA; CDR3nt: TGTGCCAGCAGCGCCGCCGGAGGGGACTATGGCTACACCTTC; CDR3aa: CASSAAGGDYGYTF
abundance: NA; j_gene: TRBJ2-5; v_gene: TRBV7-8; d_gene: TRBD2; CDR3nt: TGCGCTACTAGCGGAGAAGAGACCCAGTACTTC; CDR3aa: CATSGEETQYF
abundance: NA; j_gene: TRBJ1-5; v_gene: TRBV2; d_gene: NA; CDR3nt: TGTGCCAGCAGTGTTTCAGCCTCGAGGGAGCCCCAGCATTTT; CDR3aa: CASSVSASREPQHF
abundance: NA; j_gene: TRBJ1-4; v_gene: TRBV4-2; d_gene: NA; CDR3nt: TGTGCCAGCAGCCAAGATCCGGTAGGGGCAACGACTAATGAAAAACTGTTTTTT; CDR3aa: CASSQDPVGATTNEKLFF
abundance: NA; j_gene: TRBJ2-1; v_gene: TRBV5-1; d_gene: NA; CDR3nt: TGCGCCAGCAGCTTGGAGGCCTCAGGCCTTGAGCAGTTCTTC; CDR3aa: CASSLEASGLEQFF
abundance: NA; j_gene: TRBJ1-3; v_gene: TRBV2; d_gene: TRBD1; CDR3nt: TGTGCCAGCAGGACAGGGACCTCTGGAAACACCATATATTTT; CDR3aa: CASRTGTSGNTIYF
abundance: NA; j_gene: TRBJ1-1; v_gene: TRBV5-6; d_gene: TRBD1; CDR3nt: TGTGCCAGCCGCAAGGGGACAGTGAGCACTGAAGCTTTCTTT; CDR3aa: CASRKGTVSTEAFF
abundance: NA; j_gene: TRBJ1-1; v_gene: TRBV24-1; d_gene: TRBD1; CDR3nt: TGTGCCACCAAAGGGACAGGGAACACTGAAGCTTTCTTT; CDR3aa: CATKGTGNTEAFF
abundance: NA; j_gene: TRBJ2-1; v_gene: TRBV5-1; d_gene: NA; CDR3nt: TGCGCCAGCAGCTCCGGACTCGCTAGCCCCATTCACAATGAGCAGTTCTTC; CDR3aa: CASSSGLASPIHNEQFF
abundance: NA; j_gene: TRBJ1-1; v_gene: TRBV7-9; d_gene: NA; CDR3nt: TGTGCCAGCACCGGGGGGACCATGAACACTGAAGCTTTCTTT; CDR3aa: CASTGGTMNTEAFF
abundance: NA; j_gene: TRBJ2-5; v_gene: TRBV19; d_gene: TRBD2; CDR3nt: TGTGCCAGTAGTGCTAGCGGGAGTGTCCCAGAGACCCAGTACTTC; CDR3aa: CASSASGSVPETQYF
abundance: NA; j_gene: TRBJ1-3; v_gene: TRBV28; d_gene: NA; CDR3nt: TGTGCCAGCAACCCAGCAGGGAATGGAAACACCATATATTTT; CDR3aa: CASNPAGNGNTIYF
abundance: NA; j_gene: TRBJ1-6; v_gene: TRBV7-3; d_gene: NA; CDR3nt: TGTGCCAGCAGTCTACAAGGGGGAAATTCACCCCTCCACTTT; CDR3aa: CASSLQGGNSPLHF
abundance: NA; j_gene: TRBJ2-7; v_gene: TRBV7-9; d_gene: TRBD2; CDR3nt: TGTGCCAGCAGCTTAGGGACTAGCGGCTCCTACGAGCAGTACTTC; CDR3aa: CASSLGTSGSYEQYF
abundance: NA; j_gene: TRBJ2-7; v_gene: TRBV7-8; d_gene: TRBD2; CDR3nt: TGTGCCAGCAGCGCCACGCTGCGGGAGGGCGGGGAGCAGTACTTC; CDR3aa: CASSATLREGGEQYF
abundance: NA; j_gene: TRBJ1-1; v_gene: TRBV5-1; d_gene: NA; CDR3nt: TGCGCCAGCACGGACCCGGGGGGGACTGAAGCTTTCTTT; CDR3aa: CASTDPGGTEAFF
abundance: NA; j_gene: TRBJ2-1; v_gene: TRBV7-9; d_gene: NA; CDR3nt: TGTGCCAGCAGCTTAGGGGCTCTCCAAGAGCAGTTCTTC; CDR3aa: CASSLGALQEQFF
abundance: few; j_gene: TRBJ1-5; v_gene: TRBV15; d_gene: TRBD1; CDR3nt: TGTGCCACCAGCAGAGACCCGGGACAGGGGAATCAGCCCCAGCATTTT; CDR3aa: CATSRDPGQGNQPQHF
abundance: NA; j_gene: TRBJ2-2; v_gene: TRBV5-1; d_gene: NA; CDR3nt: TGCGCCAGCAGCTTGGATTCTAGCATTCCCGGGGAGCTGTTTTTT; CDR3aa: CASSLDSSIPGELFF
abundance: NA; j_gene: TRBJ1-1; v_gene: TRBV7-8; d_gene: NA; CDR3nt: TGTGCCAGCAGCACGGACAGGAACACTGAAGCTTTCTTT; CDR3aa: CASSTDRNTEAFF
abundance: once; j_gene: TRBJ1-5; v_gene: TRBV29-1; d_gene: NA; CDR3nt: TGCAGCGTCAGGGGTTCGGGCAATCAGCCCCAGCATTTT; CDR3aa: CSVRGSGNQPQHF
abundance: NA; j_gene: TRBJ2-2; v_gene: TRBV25-1; d_gene: TRBD2; CDR3nt: TGTGCCACGGGCGGGGGGTCCTCGAACACCGGGGAGCTGCTTTTT; CDR3aa: CATGGGSSNTGELLF
abundance: NA; j_gene: TRBJ2-7; v_gene: TRBV6-2/TRBV6-3; d_gene: NA; CDR3nt: TGTGCCAGCAGTTTTTCCAGGGGAAGCTACGAGCAGTACTTC; CDR3aa: CASSFSRGSYEQYF
abundance: NA; j_gene: TRBJ2-7; v_gene: TRBV11-2; d_gene: NA; CDR3nt: TGTGCCAGCAGTCTTGAGACCGGGACACCTTACGAGCAGTACTTC; CDR3aa: CASSLETGTPYEQYF
abundance: NA; j_gene: TRBJ2-5; v_gene: TRBV6-5; d_gene: TRBD2; CDR3nt: TGTGCCAGCAGGGCTAGCGGGAGGGCCGAGGAGACCCAGTACTTC; CDR3aa: CASRASGRAEETQYF
abundance: NA; j_gene: TRBJ2-5; v_gene: TRBV5-8; d_gene: TRBD2; CDR3nt: TGTGCCAGCAGCTTGGGCGGGAGTCGCGAGACCCAGTACTTC; CDR3aa: CASSLGGSRETQYF
abundance: NA; j_gene: TRBJ2-7; v_gene: TRBV13; d_gene: TRBD2; CDR3nt: TGTGCCAGCAGCTTTCTAGCGGGAGGCGGCGAGCAGTACTTC; CDR3aa: CASSFLAGGGEQYF
abundance: NA; j_gene: TRBJ2-7; v_gene: TRBV21-1; d_gene: NA; CDR3nt: TGTGCCAGTCGATGCGACAGTAACGAGCAGTACTTC; CDR3aa: CASRCDSNEQYF
abundance: once; j_gene: TRBJ2-3; v_gene: TRBV18; d_gene: TRBD2; CDR3nt: TGTGCCAGCTCACCACAAACTTGGGCTAGCGGGATCACAGATACGCAGTATTTT; CDR3aa: CASSPQTWASGITDTQYF
abundance: NA; j_gene: TRBJ2-1; v_gene: TRBV27; d_gene: TRBD2; CDR3nt: TGTGCCAGCAGTTTGTCGGGACTAGCAACTGAGCAGTTCTTC; CDR3aa: CASSLSGLATEQFF
abundance: NA; j_gene: TRBJ2-2; v_gene: TRBV4-2; d_gene: TRBD2; CDR3nt: TGTGCCAGCAGCCAAGATGGGGTCGGACTAGCGGGTTTAAACACCGGGGAGCTGTTTTTT; CDR3aa: CASSQDGVGLAGLNTGELFF
abundance: NA; j_gene: TRBJ2-5; v_gene: TRBV7-2; d_gene: TRBD2; CDR3nt: TGTGCCAGCAGCTTCCTGGGCGGGAGAGGCCAAGAGACCCAGTACTTC; CDR3aa: CASSFLGGRGQETQYF
abundance: NA; j_gene: TRBJ1-3; v_gene: TRBV6-6; d_gene: NA; CDR3nt: TGTGCCAGCAGGGCCGGGGGGTCCCGCTCTGGAAACACCATATATTTT; CDR3aa: CASRAGGSRSGNTIYF
abundance: NA; j_gene: TRBJ2-5; v_gene: TRBV2; d_gene: NA; CDR3nt: TGTGCCAGCAGTGAAGGTAACCAGGGATTAGAGACCCAGTACTTC; CDR3aa: CASSEGNQGLETQYF
abundance: NA; j_gene: TRBJ2-7; v_gene: TRBV10-1; d_gene: NA; CDR3nt: TGCGCCAGCCGCCGGAGGCGACGTAGCGAGCAGTACTTC; CDR3aa: CASRRRRRSEQYF
abundance: NA; j_gene: TRBJ2-3; v_gene: TRBV2; d_gene: NA; CDR3nt: TGTGCCAGCTGGCGGGGTTCTAGCACAGATACGCAGTATTTT; CDR3aa: CASWRGSSTDTQYF
abundance: NA; j_gene: TRBJ2-7; v_gene: TRBV5-6; d_gene: NA; CDR3nt: TGTGCCAGCAGCTTGGATCGAGGGGACAAGCAGTACTTC; CDR3aa: CASSLDRGDKQYF
abundance: NA; j_gene: TRBJ2-7; v_gene: TRBV28; d_gene: NA; CDR3nt: TGTGCCAGCAGTTTTCTTCTGGTTACGGCAACCACTCGGCGACTAGAACTCGAGCAGTACTTC; CDR3aa: CASSFLLVTATTRRLELEQYF
abundance: NA; j_gene: TRBJ1-5; v_gene: TRBV28; d_gene: NA; CDR3nt: TGTGCCAGCAGTTTATGGCCGGAGGGACTAGGGCCCCAGCCCCAGCATTTT; CDR3aa: CASSLWPEGLGPQPQHF
abundance: NA; j_gene: TRBJ1-2; v_gene: TRBV15; d_gene: NA; CDR3nt: TGTGCCACCAGCCCTGACTTGGGAGCAGGGGCCTATGGCTACACCTTC; CDR3aa: CATSPDLGAGAYGYTF
abundance: NA; j_gene: TRBJ1-1; v_gene: TRBV5-4; d_gene: NA; CDR3nt: TGTGCCAGCAGCTCGAGAGCTGGGCTTAACACTGAAGCTTTCTTT; CDR3aa: CASSSRAGLNTEAFF
abundance: once; j_gene: TRBJ1-5; v_gene: TRBV15; d_gene: NA; CDR3nt: TGTGCCACCAGCATAGGACAGAATCAGCCCCAGCATTTT; CDR3aa: CATSIGQNQPQHF
abundance: NA; j_gene: TRBJ2-5; v_gene: TRBV7-8; d_gene: NA; CDR3nt: TGTGCCAGCAGCTTAGCTCTGGGAGCCGGCTCGGAGACCCAGTACTTC; CDR3aa: CASSLALGAGSETQYF
abundance: few; j_gene: TRBJ1-3; v_gene: TRBV19; d_gene: NA; CDR3nt: TGTGCCAGTAGGCCCGGGAGTATGATCGGTGGAAACACCATATATTTT; CDR3aa: CASRPGSMIGGNTIYF
abundance: NA; j_gene: TRBJ1-5; v_gene: TRBV5-4; d_gene: TRBD1; CDR3nt: TGTGCCAGCAGCCCGGACAGGACACAGCCCCAGCATTTT; CDR3aa: CASSPDRTQPQHF
abundance: NA; j_gene: TRBJ2-7; v_gene: TRBV19; d_gene: TRBD1; CDR3nt: TGTGCCAGTAGCGGGACAGCCTACGAGCAGTACTTC; CDR3aa: CASSGTAYEQYF
abundance: NA; j_gene: TRBJ2-1; v_gene: TRBV27; d_gene: NA; CDR3nt: TGTGCCAGCAACGGGGGGACAATCGAGCCACCTAATGAGCAGTTCTTC; CDR3aa: CASNGGTIEPPNEQFF
abundance: NA; j_gene: TRBJ2-2; v_gene: TRBV18; d_gene: TRBD1; CDR3nt: TGTGCCAGCTCACCGGGACAGGGGGAACACGGGGAGCTGTTTTTT; CDR3aa: CASSPGQGEHGELFF